Following are 9 T cell receptor beta chains from one sample sequenced in a study of cytotoxic CD8 clonotypes in ibrutinib-treated CLL. Produced via immunoSEQ multiplex PCR; TCRdb's table is partial and in-frame only. Among 250,000 to 350,000 clones listed, approximately 79% were seen once. Material: PBMCs, obtained at disease progression, from a patient treated with ibrutinib. Receptors were obtained from a human donor with chronic lymphocytic leukemia.

The rearrangement uses TRBV5-1 and TRBJ2-7; tentatively, D is TRBD1 (7 bases). The CDR3 totals 14 residues. CDR1 is SGHRS, CDR2 YFSETQ, per germline. Trimming left V 4 bases short and J 0 bases short, with 11 bases between. CDR3 protein: CASSPGDSSYEQYF. CDR3 nucleotide sequence: TGCGCCAGCAGCCCGGGGGACAGCTCCTACGAGCAGTACTTC.

Regarding this clone: One end of the junction does not line up with germline, which may come from a read error. V is TRBV5-1 and J is TRBJ2-3; D remains ambiguous. The V gene's germline CDR1 is SGHRS and CDR2 YFSETQ. The CDR3 is 14 amino acids. The CDR3 nucleotides are TGCGCCAGCAGTTTGGGCCAAAGGGCAGATACGCAGTATTTT. Encoded protein: CASSLGQRADTQYF. The complete variable domain, with remaining parts taken from reference TRBV5-1 and TRBJ2-3, reads KAGVTQTPRYLIKTRGQQVTLSCSPISGHRSVSWYQQTPGQGLQFLFEYFSETQRNKGNFPGRFSGRQFSNSRSEMNVSTLELGDSALYLCASSLGQRADTQYFGPGTRLTVL.

The chain couples TRBV2 to TRBJ1-1; D unresolved. The CDR3 consists of 13 residues. V shed 6 bases and J shed 0 bases, with 8 bases lying between them. Per germline, CDR1 SNHLY and CDR2 FYNNEI. Written as DNA, the CDR3 is TGTGCCAGCAGCATCGAGTTGAACACTGAAGCTTTCTTT. Protein sequence: CASSIELNTEAFF.

The chain links TRBV5-1 to TRBJ2-2, with D perhaps TRBD1 (5 bases). Germline values: CDR1 SGHRS, CDR2 YFSETQ. The CDR3 is made up of 15 amino acids. V was cut by 4 bases and J by 0 bases, with 10 bases left in between. CDR3 bases: TGCGCCAGCAGCCAGGACATCCCGAACACCGGGGAGCTGTTTTTT. Translation: CASSQDIPNTGELFF.

This chain links TRBV5-1 with TRBJ2-2, with D possibly matching TRBD1 (5 bases). Germline lookup yields CDR1 SGHRS and CDR2 YFSETQ. V was clipped by 2 bases and J by 6 bases, with 17 bases between them. The CDR3 totals 16 residues. Written as DNA, the CDR3 is TGCGCCAGCAGCTTTAGGTGGGGCCAAACGGCCGGGGAGCTGTTTTTT. This codes for CASSFRWGQTAGELFF.

The chain links TRBV28 to TRBJ2-5; 10 positions match TRBD2. V was clipped by 6 bases and J by 5 bases; unmatched bases: 9. This CDR3 is 15 amino acids long. Per germline, CDR1 MDHEN and CDR2 SYDVKM. The chain's CDR3 is CASSFPSGSGETQYF. The CDR3 DNA reads TGTGCCAGCAGCTTCCCTAGCGGGAGCGGTGAGACCCAGTACTTC.

This chain connects TRBV21-1 to TRBJ2-7. TRBV21-1 is noted as a pseudogene. This CDR3 is 17 amino acids long. The chain's CDR3 is CASSTGLGTGRSYEQYF. The CDR3 DNA sequence: TGTGCCAGCAGCACTGGTCTCGGCACAGGGAGGTCCTACGAGCAGTACTTC.

This clone was counted a few times. The chain uses TRBV2 and TRBJ1-4; 7 bases are shared with TRBD1. V dropped 3 bases and J dropped 7; count of bases not matched to a gene: 5. There are 14 residues in the CDR3. Germline CDR1 SNHLY, CDR2 FYNNEI. This CDR3 is CASSDGTVFEKLFF. The CDR3 bases are TGTGCCAGCAGTGATGGGACAGTCTTTGAAAAACTGTTTTTT.

This chain joins TRBV10-3 and TRBJ1-5, with 7 bases aligning to TRBD1. The CDR3 covers 17 residues. The germline V gene encodes CDR1 ENHRY and CDR2 SYGVKD. Trimming took 0 bases from V and 7 from J; bases not matched to a gene: 12. The CDR3 nucleotides read TGTGCCATCAGTGAGTCGATGGTCAAAGGGGGCAGGCAGCCCCAGCATTTT. It translates to CAISESMVKGGRQPQHF.